What follows are 12 T cell receptor beta chains derived from one specimen sequenced in a study of CD8+ T cells in alopecia areata. Alopecia areata patients provided lesional scalp punch biopsies and peripheral blood, both collected for the study. RNA was extracted and reverse transcribed into cDNA as the sequencing template. TCRdb's table, derived via immunoSEQ multiplex PCR, lists solely in-frame clones and lacks some. The data show 6,000 to 9,500 clones, 55% to 70% seen once. Source: skin, taken at week 0. These receptors were obtained from a human donor with alopecia areata.

The chain combines TRBV5-1 with TRBJ1-1; D gene uncertain. V gave up 4 bases and J gave up 7 bases, with 8 bases separating them. Germline V CDR1 and CDR2: SGHRS, YFSETQ. The CDR3 loop spans 11 amino acids. This CDR3 is CASSSAREAFF. The DNA of the CDR3 is TGCGCCAGCAGCAGCGCTCGTGAAGCTTTCTTT.

The rearrangement uses TRBV6-1 and TRBJ1-1; possibly TRBD1 for D (6 bases). This CDR3 is built from 13 residues. Germline V gene lookup returns CDR1 MNHNS and CDR2 SASEGT. Trimming took 4 bases from V and 5 from J, leaving 11 bases between them. This CDR3 reads CASSAIQGTEAFF. The CDR3 region has the DNA TGTGCCAGCAGTGCGATACAGGGAACTGAAGCTTTCTTT.

This chain's CDR3 is CASSVFYSDTQYF. CDR3 nucleotides: TGTGCCAGCAGTGTGTTCTATTCAGATACGCAGTATTTT. J is TRBJ2-3 and V is TRBV2; D ambiguous. Germline V CDR1 and CDR2: SNHLY, FYNNEI. There are 13 residues in the CDR3. V shed 4 bases and J shed 4 bases, with 9 bases lying between them.

Comment on this clone: Possible read error: a much larger clone is one base away. The chain combines TRBV4-3 with TRBJ1-1; the D gene is possibly TRBD1 (6 bases). Germline assignment: CDR1 LGHNA and CDR2 YSLEER. This CDR3 region has 14 residues. This chain's CDR3 is CASSLNRANAEAFF. The CDR3 region has the DNA TGCGCCAGCAGCCTTAACAGGGCGAACGCTGAAGCTTTCTTT.

There are a few counts of this clone. This chain connects TRBV11-3 to TRBJ1-1, with 7 nucleotides matching TRBD1. Germline V CDR1 and CDR2: SGHNT, YENEEA. The CDR3 extends over 15 amino acids. J lost 3 bases, V lost 5 bases, and 9 bases had no gene match. The chain's CDR3 is CASSVTGAPHTEAFF. The CDR3 DNA reads TGTGCCAGCAGCGTAACAGGGGCCCCACACACTGAAGCTTTCTTT.

CDR3: CASSYSRGNTEAFF. In DNA form, the CDR3 reads TGTGCCAGCAGTTACTCGAGGGGGAACACTGAAGCTTTCTTT. The chain uses TRBV6-5 and TRBJ1-1, with D possibly being TRBD1 (5 bases). V shed 0 bases and J shed 1 base, with 6 bases lying between them. CDR3 size: 14 residues. Germline lookup yields CDR1 MNHEY and CDR2 SVGAGI.

The CDR3 DNA reads as TGTGCCAGCAGTTACGGGGACAGCTCCTACGAGCAGTACTTC. It yields the protein CASSYGDSSYEQYF. The chain has TRBV6-6 and TRBJ2-5, with 7 bases lining up with TRBD1. The DNA matches TRBJ2-7 better at its end, which makes the J call doubtful. CDR1 and CDR2 from the germline V gene are MNHNY and SVGAGI (reference sequence). The length of the CDR3 is 14 residues.

This rearrangement joins TRBV29-1 to TRBJ2-1; possible D gene TRBD2, 6 bases. Looked up from germline, CDR1 is SQVTM and CDR2 is ANQGSEA. Trimming stripped 4 bases from V and 9 bases from J, with 10 bases between. This CDR3 region has 11 residues. CDR3 sequence reads: CSVGGGTEQFF. In nucleotides, the CDR3 is TGCAGCGTTGGCGGAGGGACTGAGCAGTTCTTC.

This clone is categorized as medium-sized. This chain uses TRBV6-5 with TRBJ2-2, with TRBD2 as a possible D gene (5 bases). Germline CDR1 reads MNHEY; CDR2 reads SVGAGI. The V and J ends lost 2 bases and 7 bases respectively, with 17 bases between them. CDR3 size: 16 residues. The chain's CDR3 is CASSYLAPPGNGELFF. The CDR3 DNA reads TGTGCCAGCAGTTACCTCGCTCCCCCGGGGAACGGGGAGCTGTTTTTT.

This chain links TRBV6-6 with TRBJ2-3; D is undetermined. The CDR3 has 13 amino acids. V gave up 0 bases and J gave up 2 bases, with 3 bases separating them. Germline CDR1 is MNHNY and CDR2 is SVGAGI (reference sequence). CDR3 protein: CASSYSNTDTQYF. Written as DNA, the CDR3 is TGTGCCAGCAGTTACTCGAACACAGATACGCAGTATTTT.

The J gene is TRBJ2-2, the V gene TRBV6-5, with no clear D. The ends were cut back, 3 bases at V and 9 bases at J, with 5 bases in the middle. The CDR3 totals 11 residues. Germline loops: CDR1 MNHEY, CDR2 SVGAGI. The chain's CDR3 is CASSYRRELFF. CDR3 nucleotide sequence: TGTGCCAGCAGTTATAGGAGGGAGCTGTTTTTT.

The V gene is TRBV19, the J gene TRBJ1-1; D is uncertain. V was cut by 7 bases and J by 0 bases, with 9 bases left in between. Looked up from germline, CDR1 is LNHDA and CDR2 is SQIVND (reference sequence). CDR3 length: 13 residues. The CDR3 is CASKPLMNTEAFF. DNA for the CDR3: TGTGCCAGTAAGCCGTTAATGAACACTGAAGCTTTCTTT. The complete variable domain, with remaining parts taken from reference TRBV19 and TRBJ1-1, reads DGGITQSPKYLFRKEGQNVTLSCEQNLNHDAMYWYRQDPGQGLRLIYYSQIVNDFQKGDIAEGYSVSREKKESFPLTVTSAQKNPTAFYLCASKPLMNTEAFFGQGTRLTVV.